This note documents a single T cell receptor beta chain sequence. The antigen is not known. PCR was performed using 60 Vbeta and 13 Jbeta primers. Measured with immunoSEQ multiplex PCR; TCRdb has only the in-frame clones, and not every one. The sample totals about 74,000 clones; its top ten clones hold around 7%. This specimen belongs to a study of cytomegalovirus exposure and HLA in healthy donors. Study-wide background: Of all 400 or so donors who were genotyped, 70% to 85% belonged to the Caucasian-associated ancestry cluster. Overall study findings and caveats: Accurate prediction of HLA-A and HLA-B alleles (for most subjects) was reportedly achieved from TCR beta sequences.

This CDR3 contains 16 residues. Germline assignment: CDR1 MNHEY and CDR2 SVGAGI. V lost 0 bases to trimming and J lost 0 bases; unmatched junction nucleotides: 2. The origin of this receptor is a female donor in good health and CMV-seropositive. The gene calls are TRBV6-5 and TRBJ1-3, with 7 bases matching TRBD1. Sequences were obtained from PBMCs. CDR3 protein: CASSYSNRGSGNTIYF. For the CDR3, the DNA is TGTGCCAGCAGTTACTCCAACAGGGGCTCTGGAAACACCATATATTTT.